The rows below give T cell receptor beta chains drawn from one sample of a study of blood T cell repertoires in COVID-19. Profiled with immunoSEQ multiplex PCR; TCRdb holds only in-frame clones, not every one. The sample consists of hundreds of thousands of clones, roughly 92% of them appearing once. Sequencing was done on a sample of peripheral blood. Receptors were obtained from a man aged 55 to 69 with COVID-19, enrolled during active disease. The CDR3 runs from the conserved cysteine through the conserved F or W. The D gene is left open where the match is weak. Clone size is given for some rows only: seen once, a few or many times, or a class if the clone is expanded.

CDR3 protein: CASSPLGQAYGYTF; V gene: TRBV3-1/TRBV3-2; clone size: -; J gene: TRBJ1-2; D gene: -; CDR3 length: 14
CDR3 protein: CASSVVGGQGAIQYF; V gene: TRBV9; clone size: -; J gene: TRBJ2-5; D gene: -; CDR3 length: 15
CDR3 protein: CASSQDPSGTDTQYF; V gene: TRBV3-1/TRBV3-2; clone size: -; J gene: TRBJ2-3; D gene: -; CDR3 length: 15
CDR3 protein: CASSLENLAGGTYNEQFF; V gene: TRBV5-1; clone size: -; J gene: TRBJ2-1; D gene: TRBD2; CDR3 length: 18
CDR3 protein: CASSSGTGKNTEAFF; V gene: TRBV5-1; clone size: -; J gene: TRBJ1-1; D gene: TRBD1; CDR3 length: 15
CDR3 protein: CASSQVGGQGQPQHF; V gene: TRBV4-1; clone size: -; J gene: TRBJ1-5; D gene: TRBD1; CDR3 length: 15
CDR3 protein: CASSEASIGNGYTF; V gene: TRBV6-1; clone size: -; J gene: TRBJ1-2; D gene: -; CDR3 length: 14
CDR3 protein: CASSPAGTGLETQYF; V gene: TRBV18; clone size: -; J gene: TRBJ2-5; D gene: TRBD1; CDR3 length: 15
CDR3 protein: CASSSAPGLRGYTF; V gene: TRBV7-9; clone size: once; J gene: TRBJ1-2; D gene: -; CDR3 length: 14
CDR3 protein: CASSIRGNNHEQYF; V gene: TRBV6-5; clone size: -; J gene: TRBJ2-7; D gene: -; CDR3 length: 14
CDR3 protein: CASSLRGAYEQYF; V gene: TRBV5-1; clone size: -; J gene: TRBJ2-7; D gene: -; CDR3 length: 13
CDR3 protein: CASSLEQTDTQYF; V gene: TRBV5-1; clone size: -; J gene: TRBJ2-3; D gene: -; CDR3 length: 13
CDR3 protein: CASSLNQGAGNTIYF; V gene: TRBV28; clone size: -; J gene: TRBJ1-3; D gene: TRBD1; CDR3 length: 15
CDR3 protein: CASSSGTGGFTGELFF; V gene: TRBV7-3; clone size: -; J gene: TRBJ2-2; D gene: TRBD1; CDR3 length: 16
CDR3 protein: CASSSPFQGTYEQYF; V gene: TRBV27; clone size: -; J gene: TRBJ2-7; D gene: -; CDR3 length: 15
CDR3 protein: CASGFQAVNYGYTF; V gene: TRBV5-1; clone size: -; J gene: TRBJ1-2; D gene: -; CDR3 length: 14
CDR3 protein: CASSLGTSGGSTSAHNEQFF; V gene: TRBV5-1; clone size: -; J gene: TRBJ2-1; D gene: TRBD2; CDR3 length: 20
CDR3 protein: CASSFTATDTQYF; V gene: TRBV28; clone size: -; J gene: TRBJ2-3; D gene: -; CDR3 length: 13
CDR3 protein: CASSAPGLDSYEQYF; V gene: TRBV11-2; clone size: -; J gene: TRBJ2-7; D gene: TRBD2; CDR3 length: 15
CDR3 protein: CASSPSGGADTGELFF; V gene: TRBV27; clone size: few; J gene: TRBJ2-2; D gene: -; CDR3 length: 16
CDR3 protein: CATSRDWAGGTGELFF; V gene: TRBV15; clone size: -; J gene: TRBJ2-2; D gene: TRBD1; CDR3 length: 16
CDR3 protein: CASSFWDSGSEAFF; V gene: TRBV5-1; clone size: -; J gene: TRBJ1-1; D gene: -; CDR3 length: 14
CDR3 protein: CASSLGRTGYQETQYF; V gene: TRBV28; clone size: -; J gene: TRBJ2-5; D gene: TRBD1; CDR3 length: 16
CDR3 protein: CASSLGGRNSNQPQHF; V gene: TRBV5-1; clone size: -; J gene: TRBJ1-5; D gene: -; CDR3 length: 16
CDR3 protein: CASSRTWDRSTEQYF; V gene: TRBV19; clone size: -; J gene: TRBJ2-7; D gene: TRBD1; CDR3 length: 15
CDR3 protein: CASSLSGGKVRNEQFF; V gene: TRBV27; clone size: -; J gene: TRBJ2-1; D gene: TRBD2; CDR3 length: 16
CDR3 protein: CASRTTSGSSYNEQFF; V gene: TRBV28; clone size: -; J gene: TRBJ2-1; D gene: TRBD2; CDR3 length: 16
CDR3 protein: CASNPGGFYNEQFF; V gene: TRBV27; clone size: -; J gene: TRBJ2-1; D gene: -; CDR3 length: 14
CDR3 protein: CASSDSGLAGRTGELFF; V gene: TRBV9; clone size: -; J gene: TRBJ2-2; D gene: TRBD2; CDR3 length: 17
CDR3 protein: CASSLGGGTSYEQYF; V gene: TRBV5-5; clone size: -; J gene: TRBJ2-7; D gene: TRBD2; CDR3 length: 15
CDR3 protein: CASSPNGNRGTEAFF; V gene: TRBV5-1; clone size: -; J gene: TRBJ1-1; D gene: -; CDR3 length: 15
CDR3 protein: CASSYSVQSYNEQFF; V gene: TRBV6-5; clone size: -; J gene: TRBJ2-1; D gene: -; CDR3 length: 15
CDR3 protein: CASSLGLAVRDTQYF; V gene: TRBV5-4; clone size: -; J gene: TRBJ2-3; D gene: TRBD2; CDR3 length: 15
CDR3 protein: CASTPGQVLSGNTIYF; V gene: TRBV19; clone size: -; J gene: TRBJ1-3; D gene: TRBD1; CDR3 length: 16
CDR3 protein: CASSQDGQGTNEKLFF; V gene: TRBV4-2; clone size: -; J gene: TRBJ1-4; D gene: -; CDR3 length: 16
CDR3 protein: CAWSADLYYGYTF; V gene: TRBV30; clone size: -; J gene: TRBJ1-2; D gene: -; CDR3 length: 13
CDR3 protein: CASSYSGLAGGPGSSYNEQFF; V gene: TRBV6-2/TRBV6-3; clone size: -; J gene: TRBJ2-1; D gene: TRBD2; CDR3 length: 21
CDR3 protein: CASSQEMASGGDDTQYF; V gene: TRBV3-1/TRBV3-2; clone size: -; J gene: TRBJ2-3; D gene: TRBD2; CDR3 length: 17
CDR3 protein: CASSPYGGGLAGTSTNEQFF; V gene: TRBV27; clone size: -; J gene: TRBJ2-1; D gene: TRBD2; CDR3 length: 20
CDR3 protein: CSKAGNYGYTF; V gene: TRBV20-1; clone size: -; J gene: TRBJ1-2; D gene: -; CDR3 length: 11
CDR3 protein: CASSRGNTGELFF; V gene: TRBV7-3; clone size: -; J gene: TRBJ2-2; D gene: -; CDR3 length: 13
CDR3 protein: CASSYASGYEQYF; V gene: TRBV6-5; clone size: -; J gene: TRBJ2-7; D gene: TRBD2; CDR3 length: 13
CDR3 protein: CASSLPRHPNIQYF; V gene: TRBV2; clone size: -; J gene: TRBJ2-4; D gene: -; CDR3 length: 14
CDR3 protein: CASTQAGGRSYEQYF; V gene: TRBV6-5; clone size: -; J gene: TRBJ2-7; D gene: TRBD1; CDR3 length: 15
CDR3 protein: CASSQGQNYEQYF; V gene: TRBV18; clone size: -; J gene: TRBJ2-7; D gene: TRBD1; CDR3 length: 13
CDR3 protein: CASSRTREKLFF; V gene: TRBV6-5; clone size: -; J gene: TRBJ1-4; D gene: -; CDR3 length: 12
CDR3 protein: CASSQSGGTNQPQHF; V gene: TRBV14; clone size: -; J gene: TRBJ1-5; D gene: -; CDR3 length: 15
CDR3 protein: CASSPSGTGGAEAFF; V gene: TRBV28; clone size: -; J gene: TRBJ1-1; D gene: TRBD1; CDR3 length: 15
CDR3 protein: CASSLGTGKETQYF; V gene: TRBV5-8; clone size: -; J gene: TRBJ2-5; D gene: TRBD1; CDR3 length: 14
CDR3 protein: CASSYGRTPSSYEQYF; V gene: TRBV6-6; clone size: -; J gene: TRBJ2-7; D gene: -; CDR3 length: 16
CDR3 protein: CASSERSTGFDNEQFF; V gene: TRBV2; clone size: -; J gene: TRBJ2-1; D gene: -; CDR3 length: 16
CDR3 protein: CASSFGDSGRGDTDTQYF; V gene: TRBV7-9; clone size: -; J gene: TRBJ2-3; D gene: TRBD2; CDR3 length: 18
CDR3 protein: CASGGTDAYEQYF; V gene: TRBV28; clone size: -; J gene: TRBJ2-7; D gene: -; CDR3 length: 13
CDR3 protein: CASRRPRGPPPGELFF; V gene: TRBV16; clone size: -; J gene: TRBJ2-2; D gene: -; CDR3 length: 16
CDR3 protein: CASSLGSVHFSEQFF; V gene: TRBV7-9; clone size: once; J gene: TRBJ2-1; D gene: -; CDR3 length: 15
CDR3 protein: CASSPRTGERNSPLHF; V gene: TRBV19; clone size: -; J gene: TRBJ1-6; D gene: TRBD1; CDR3 length: 16
CDR3 protein: CSVPTSGRLGSYNEQFF; V gene: TRBV29-1; clone size: once; J gene: TRBJ2-1; D gene: TRBD2; CDR3 length: 17